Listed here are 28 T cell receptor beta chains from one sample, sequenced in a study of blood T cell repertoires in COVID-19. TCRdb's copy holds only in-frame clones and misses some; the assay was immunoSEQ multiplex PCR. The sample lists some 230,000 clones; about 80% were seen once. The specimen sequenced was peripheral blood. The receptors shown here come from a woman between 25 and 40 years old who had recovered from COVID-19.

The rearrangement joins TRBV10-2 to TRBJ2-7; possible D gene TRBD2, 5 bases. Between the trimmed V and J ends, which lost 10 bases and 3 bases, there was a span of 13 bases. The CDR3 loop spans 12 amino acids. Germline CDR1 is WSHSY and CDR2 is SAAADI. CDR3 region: CATQEDDYEQYF. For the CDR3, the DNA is TGCGCCACCCAGGAGGATGACTACGAGCAGTACTTC.

CDR3 nucleotide sequence: TGCGCCAGCAGCCAAGGGGGACAGGGCGGTAGTCAGCCCCAGCATTTT. Translating it yields CASSQGGQGGSQPQHF. J is TRBJ1-5 and V is TRBV4-1, with 9 bases fitting TRBD1. The CDR3 consists of 16 residues. Germline CDR1 MGHRA, CDR2 YSYEKL. Trimming at V came to 1 base and at J to 6 bases, leaving 7 bases not matched to a gene.

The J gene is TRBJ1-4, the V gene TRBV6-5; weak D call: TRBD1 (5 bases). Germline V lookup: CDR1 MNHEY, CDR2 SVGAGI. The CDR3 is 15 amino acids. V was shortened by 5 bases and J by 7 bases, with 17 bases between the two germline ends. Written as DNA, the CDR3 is TGTGCCAGCAGTCGAGGAGGGGTCCTGGGTGAAAAACTGTTTTTT. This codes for CASSRGGVLGEKLFF.

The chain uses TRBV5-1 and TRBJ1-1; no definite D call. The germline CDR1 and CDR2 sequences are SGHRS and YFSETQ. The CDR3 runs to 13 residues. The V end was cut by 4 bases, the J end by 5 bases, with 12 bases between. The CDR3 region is CASSDTGGTEAFF. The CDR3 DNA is TGCGCCAGCAGCGATACCGGTGGTACTGAAGCTTTCTTT.

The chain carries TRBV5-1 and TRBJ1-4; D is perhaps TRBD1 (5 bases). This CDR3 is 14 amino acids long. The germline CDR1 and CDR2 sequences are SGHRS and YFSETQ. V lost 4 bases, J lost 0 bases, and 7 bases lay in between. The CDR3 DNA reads TGCGCCAGCAGCACGACAGCAACTAATGAAAAACTGTTTTTT. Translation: CASSTTATNEKLFF.

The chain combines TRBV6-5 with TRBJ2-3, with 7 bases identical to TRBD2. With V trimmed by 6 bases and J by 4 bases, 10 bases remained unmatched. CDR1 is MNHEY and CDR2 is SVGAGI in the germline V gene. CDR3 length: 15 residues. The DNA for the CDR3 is TGTGCCAGCAGCCACCCGGGAGGCTCCCCAGATACGCAGTATTTT. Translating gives CASSHPGGSPDTQYF.

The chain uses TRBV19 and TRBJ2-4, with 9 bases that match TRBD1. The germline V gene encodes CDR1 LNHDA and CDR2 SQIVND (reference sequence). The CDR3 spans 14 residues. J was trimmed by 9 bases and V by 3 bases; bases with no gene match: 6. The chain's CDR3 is CASSMGQGIGIQYF. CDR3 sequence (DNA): TGTGCCAGTAGTATGGGACAGGGAATAGGCATTCAGTACTTC.

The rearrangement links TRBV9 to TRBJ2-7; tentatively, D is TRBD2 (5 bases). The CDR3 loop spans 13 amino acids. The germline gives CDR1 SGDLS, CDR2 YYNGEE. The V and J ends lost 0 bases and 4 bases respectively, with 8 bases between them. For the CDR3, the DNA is TGTGCCAGCAGCGTAGACGGGGATTACGAGCAGTACTTC. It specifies CASSVDGDYEQYF.

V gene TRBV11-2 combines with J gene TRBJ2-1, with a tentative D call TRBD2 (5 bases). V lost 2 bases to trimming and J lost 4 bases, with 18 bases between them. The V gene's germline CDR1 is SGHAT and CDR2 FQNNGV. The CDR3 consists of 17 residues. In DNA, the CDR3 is TGTGCCAGCAGCTTAAGGCCTAGCAGCGGCGGATACAATGAGCAGTTCTTC. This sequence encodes CASSLRPSSGGYNEQFF. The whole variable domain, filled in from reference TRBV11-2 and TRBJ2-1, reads EAGVAQSPRYKIIEKRQSVAFWCNPISGHATLYWYQQILGQGPKLLIQFQNNGVVDDSQLPKDRFSAERLKGVDSTLKIQPAKLEDSAVYLCASSLRPSSGGYNEQFFGPGTRLTVL.

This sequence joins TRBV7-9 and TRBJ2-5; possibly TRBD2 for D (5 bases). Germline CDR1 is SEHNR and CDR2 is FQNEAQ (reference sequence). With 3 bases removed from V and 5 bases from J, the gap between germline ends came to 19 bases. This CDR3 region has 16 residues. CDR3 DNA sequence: TGTGCCAGCAGCTTCCCGTCCGGAGGTATGGAGGAGACCCAGTACTTC. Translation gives CASSFPSGGMEETQYF. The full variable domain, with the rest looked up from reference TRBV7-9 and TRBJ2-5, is DTGVSQNPRHKITKRGQNVTFRCDPISEHNRLYWYRQTLGQGPEFLTYFQNEAQLEKSRLLSDRFSAERPKGSFSTLEIQRTEQGDSAMYLCASSFPSGGMEETQYFGPGTRLLVL.

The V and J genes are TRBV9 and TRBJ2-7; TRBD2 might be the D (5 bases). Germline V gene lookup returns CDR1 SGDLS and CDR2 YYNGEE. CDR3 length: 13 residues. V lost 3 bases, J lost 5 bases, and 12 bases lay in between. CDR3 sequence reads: CASSGGLADEQYF. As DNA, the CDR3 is TGTGCCAGCAGCGGGGGTCTAGCTGACGAGCAGTACTTC.

The CDR3 DNA is TGTGCCAGCAGTCAGGGCACTGAAGCTTTCTTT. Its protein is CASSQGTEAFF. This chain joins TRBV12-3 or TRBV12-4 and TRBJ1-1, with D tentatively TRBD1 (5 bases). This CDR3 contains 11 residues. Trimming cost V 5 bases and J 4 bases, with 5 bases left between them.

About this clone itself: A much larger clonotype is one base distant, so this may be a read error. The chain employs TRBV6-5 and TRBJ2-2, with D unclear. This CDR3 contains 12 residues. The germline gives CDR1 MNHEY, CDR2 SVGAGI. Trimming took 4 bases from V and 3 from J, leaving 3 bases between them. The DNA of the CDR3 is TGTGCCAGCAGTTCTGACACCGGGGAGCTGTTTTTT. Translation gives CASSSDTGELFF.

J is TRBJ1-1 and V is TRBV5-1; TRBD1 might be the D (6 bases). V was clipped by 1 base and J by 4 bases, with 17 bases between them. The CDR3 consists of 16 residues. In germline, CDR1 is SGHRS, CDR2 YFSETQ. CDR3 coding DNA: TGCGCCAGCAGCTTGACAGGACAGACAACGGGCACTGAAGCTTTCTTT. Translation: CASSLTGQTTGTEAFF.

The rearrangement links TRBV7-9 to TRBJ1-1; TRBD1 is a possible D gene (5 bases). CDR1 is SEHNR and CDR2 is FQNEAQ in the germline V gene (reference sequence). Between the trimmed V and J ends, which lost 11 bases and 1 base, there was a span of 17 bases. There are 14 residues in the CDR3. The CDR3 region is CACSPPRENTEAFF. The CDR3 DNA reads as TGTGCCTGTTCCCCCCCCAGGGAGAACACTGAAGCTTTCTTT. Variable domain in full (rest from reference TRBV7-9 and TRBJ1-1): DTGVSQNPRHKITKRGQNVTFRCDPISEHNRLYWYRQTLGQGPEFLTYFQNEAQLEKSRLLSDRFSAERPKGSFSTLEIQRTEQGDSAMYLCACSPPRENTEAFFGQGTRLTVV.

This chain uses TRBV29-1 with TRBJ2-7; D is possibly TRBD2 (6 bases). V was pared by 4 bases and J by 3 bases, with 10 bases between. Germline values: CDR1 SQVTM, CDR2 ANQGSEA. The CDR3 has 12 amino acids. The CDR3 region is CSVGGSGYEQYF. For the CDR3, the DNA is TGCAGCGTTGGGGGTAGCGGCTACGAGCAGTACTTC.

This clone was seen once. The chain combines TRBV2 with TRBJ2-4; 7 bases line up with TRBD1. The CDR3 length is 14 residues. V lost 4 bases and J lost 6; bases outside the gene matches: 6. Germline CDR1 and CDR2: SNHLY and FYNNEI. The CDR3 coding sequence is TGTGCCAGCAGTGTGACAGGGTCGGGAAACATTCAGTACTTC. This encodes CASSVTGSGNIQYF.

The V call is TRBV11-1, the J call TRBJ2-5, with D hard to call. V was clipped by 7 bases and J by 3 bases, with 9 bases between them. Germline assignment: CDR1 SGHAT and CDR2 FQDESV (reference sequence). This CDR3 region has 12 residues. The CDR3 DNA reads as TGTGCCAGCACCGCCCCGGAAGAGACCCAGTACTTC. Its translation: CASTAPEETQYF.

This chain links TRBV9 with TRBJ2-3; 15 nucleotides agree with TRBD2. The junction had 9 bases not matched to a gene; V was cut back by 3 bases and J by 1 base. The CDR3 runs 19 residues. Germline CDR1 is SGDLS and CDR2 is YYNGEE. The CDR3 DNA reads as TGTGCCAGCAGCGAGTTGGGACTAGCGGGAGGTTTACGCACAGATACGCAGTATTTT. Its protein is CASSELGLAGGLRTDTQYF.

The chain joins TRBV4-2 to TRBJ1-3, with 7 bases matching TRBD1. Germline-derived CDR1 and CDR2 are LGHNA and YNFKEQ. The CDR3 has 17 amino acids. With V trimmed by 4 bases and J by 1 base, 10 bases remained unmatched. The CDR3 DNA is TGTGCCAGCAGCCGGCCGACAGGGTCTTCTTCTGGAAACACCATATATTTT. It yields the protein CASSRPTGSSSGNTIYF.

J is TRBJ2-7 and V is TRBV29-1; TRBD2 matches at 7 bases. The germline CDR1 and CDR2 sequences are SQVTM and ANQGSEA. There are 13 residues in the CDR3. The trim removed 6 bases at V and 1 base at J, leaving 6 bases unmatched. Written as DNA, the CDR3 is TGCAGCGTCCCAAGCGGGACTTCCTACGAGCAGTACTTC. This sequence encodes CSVPSGTSYEQYF.

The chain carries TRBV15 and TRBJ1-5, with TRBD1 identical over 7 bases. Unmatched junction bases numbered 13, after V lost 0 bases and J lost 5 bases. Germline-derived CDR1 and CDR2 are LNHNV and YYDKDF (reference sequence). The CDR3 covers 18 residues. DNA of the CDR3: TGTGCCACCAGCAGAGAAACCGCAGGGGGAAGGTTCGATCAGCCCCAGCATTTT. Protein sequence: CATSRETAGGRFDQPQHF.

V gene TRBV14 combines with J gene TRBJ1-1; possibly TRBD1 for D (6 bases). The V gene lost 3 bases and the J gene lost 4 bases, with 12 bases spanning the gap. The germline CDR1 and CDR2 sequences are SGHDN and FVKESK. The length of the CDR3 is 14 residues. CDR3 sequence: CASSHVAGATEAFF. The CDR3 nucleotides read TGTGCCAGCAGCCATGTTGCGGGGGCCACTGAAGCTTTCTTT.

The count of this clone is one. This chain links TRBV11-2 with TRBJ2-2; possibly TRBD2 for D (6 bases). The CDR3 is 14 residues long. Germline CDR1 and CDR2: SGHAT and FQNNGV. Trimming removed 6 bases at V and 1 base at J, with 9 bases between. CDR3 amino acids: CASRVGGNTGELFF. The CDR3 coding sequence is TGTGCCAGCAGGGTGGGAGGGAACACCGGGGAGCTGTTTTTT.

The CDR3 spells CASSSLRTYYGYTF. The DNA of the CDR3 is TGTGCCAGCAGCTCGTTGAGGACATACTATGGCTACACCTTC. The chain recombines TRBV11-2 with TRBJ1-2, with D perhaps TRBD1 (5 bases). V was trimmed by 4 bases and J by 3 bases, leaving 12 bases between them. This CDR3 is 14 amino acids long. Germline CDR1 reads SGHAT; CDR2 reads FQNNGV. The complete variable domain, with remaining parts taken from reference TRBV11-2 and TRBJ1-2, reads EAGVAQSPRYKIIEKRQSVAFWCNPISGHATLYWYQQILGQGPKLLIQFQNNGVVDDSQLPKDRFSAERLKGVDSTLKIQPAKLEDSAVYLCASSSLRTYYGYTFGSGTRLTVV.

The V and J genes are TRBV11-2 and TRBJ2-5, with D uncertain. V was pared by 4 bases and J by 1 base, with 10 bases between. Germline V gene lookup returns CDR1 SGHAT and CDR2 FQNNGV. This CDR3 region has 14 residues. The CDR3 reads CASSSSGGQETQYF. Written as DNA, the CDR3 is TGTGCCAGCAGCTCTAGTGGCGGCCAAGAGACCCAGTACTTC.

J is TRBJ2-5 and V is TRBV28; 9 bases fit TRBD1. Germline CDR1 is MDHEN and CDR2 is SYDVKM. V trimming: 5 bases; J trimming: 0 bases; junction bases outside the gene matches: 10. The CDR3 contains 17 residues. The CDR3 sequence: CASSTLGQGQNQETQYF. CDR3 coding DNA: TGTGCCAGCAGTACATTGGGACAGGGCCAAAACCAAGAGACCCAGTACTTC.

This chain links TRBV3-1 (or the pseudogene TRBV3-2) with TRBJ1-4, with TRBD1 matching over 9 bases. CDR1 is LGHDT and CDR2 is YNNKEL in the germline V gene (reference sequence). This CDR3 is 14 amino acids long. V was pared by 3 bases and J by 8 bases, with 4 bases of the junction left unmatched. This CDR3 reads CASSHTGGWEKLFF. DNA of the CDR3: TGTGCCAGCAGCCACACAGGGGGCTGGGAAAAACTGTTTTTT.